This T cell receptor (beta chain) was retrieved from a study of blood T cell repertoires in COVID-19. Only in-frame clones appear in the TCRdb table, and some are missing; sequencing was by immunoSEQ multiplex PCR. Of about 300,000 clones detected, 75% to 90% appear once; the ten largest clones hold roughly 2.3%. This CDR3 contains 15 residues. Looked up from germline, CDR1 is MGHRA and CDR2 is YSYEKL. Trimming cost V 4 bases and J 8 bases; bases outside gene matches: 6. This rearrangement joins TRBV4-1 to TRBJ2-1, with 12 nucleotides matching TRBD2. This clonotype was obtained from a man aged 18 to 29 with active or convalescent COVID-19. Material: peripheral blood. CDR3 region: CASSRTSGDNDEQFF. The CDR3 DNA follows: TGCGCCAGCAGCCGGACTAGCGGGGACAACGATGAGCAGTTCTTC.